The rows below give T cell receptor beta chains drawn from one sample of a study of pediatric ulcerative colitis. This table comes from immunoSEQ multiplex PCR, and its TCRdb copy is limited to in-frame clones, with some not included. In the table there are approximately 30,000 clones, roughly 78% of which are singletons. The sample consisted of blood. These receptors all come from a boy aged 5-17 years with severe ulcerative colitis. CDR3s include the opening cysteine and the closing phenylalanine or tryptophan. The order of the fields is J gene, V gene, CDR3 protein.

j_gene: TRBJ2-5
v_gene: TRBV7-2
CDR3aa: CASSPWGGTKRETQYF

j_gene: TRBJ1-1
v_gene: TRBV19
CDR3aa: CAASRGADNTEAFF

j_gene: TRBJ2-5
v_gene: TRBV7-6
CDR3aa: CASSLNPAGKETQYF

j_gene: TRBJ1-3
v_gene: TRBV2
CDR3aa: CASSGTGVWNTIYF

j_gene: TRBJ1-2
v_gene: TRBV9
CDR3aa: CASSPLLSGIAGYTF

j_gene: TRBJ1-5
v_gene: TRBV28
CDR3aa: CASSLFSNQPQHF

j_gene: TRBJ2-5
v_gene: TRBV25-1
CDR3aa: CASISPTPGQLYQETQYF

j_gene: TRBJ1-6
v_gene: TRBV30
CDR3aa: CAWTLARAFHSPLHF

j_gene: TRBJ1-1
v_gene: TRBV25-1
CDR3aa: CASSESRMNTEAFF

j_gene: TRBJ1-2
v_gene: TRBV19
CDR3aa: CASSIYGGSNYGYTF

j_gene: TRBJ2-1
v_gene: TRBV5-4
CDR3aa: CASSPKRGGEEFF

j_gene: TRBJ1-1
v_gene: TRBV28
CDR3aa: CASSLRDRGTEAFF

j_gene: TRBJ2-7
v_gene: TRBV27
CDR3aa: CASSRRDRGLEQYF

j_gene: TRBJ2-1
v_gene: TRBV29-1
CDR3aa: CSVGLGSYEQFF

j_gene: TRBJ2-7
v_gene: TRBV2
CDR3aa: CASSGVRGAGEQYF

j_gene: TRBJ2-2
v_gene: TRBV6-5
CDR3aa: CASSYSGTANTGELFF

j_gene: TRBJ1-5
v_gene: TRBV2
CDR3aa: CASSESLGIGNQPQHF

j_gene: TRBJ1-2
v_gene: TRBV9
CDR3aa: CASSPGDRYGYTF